This entry describes one T cell receptor beta chain. The antigen is undetermined. This sample stems from a study of long-term antiretroviral therapy in people with HIV. Each participant with HIV received care in the United States. Running of the v3.0 immunoSEQ assay took place at survey level. Some clones are missing from TCRdb's copy, which holds only in-frame ones; the method was immunoSEQ multiplex PCR. The table has 20,000 to 25,000 clones, around 80% seen once; the top ten hold 4% to 6%. From germline, CDR1 is LNHNV and CDR2 YYDKDF (reference sequence). This CDR3 has 15 residues. With 0 bases clipped from V and 5 bases from J, the junction kept 4 bases outside the gene matches. Study results and limitations: Clonal populations expanded prior to ART predominated within the repertoire at all time points.

The material sequenced was unsorted PBMCs, taken 0.3 years after starting antiretroviral therapy. This sequence was found in a man aged 50-59 years with HIV. The V gene is TRBV15, the J gene TRBJ2-1; 7 bases map to TRBD1. CDR3 nucleotides: TGTGCCACCAGCAGAGACAGGGGGAACAACAATGAGCAGTTCTTC. Translating gives CATSRDRGNNNEQFF.